This is a list of T cell receptor beta chains from one sample in a study of cytomegalovirus exposure and HLA in healthy donors. Profiled with immunoSEQ multiplex PCR; TCRdb holds only in-frame clones, not every one. The table includes about 200,000 clones, about four fifths detected once. Source material: PBMCs. Source of these receptors: a male donor in good health and CMV-seropositive. Each CDR3 is given with its conserved first and last residue. D genes are given only for firm matches. Some rows have no size entry. The others give once, few or many, or a class for an expanded clone.

>TRBV15|TRBD1|once|TRBJ2-5
TGTGCCACCAGCCTCCTTTGGAGAGACAGGGAAGAGACCCAGTACTTC
CATSLLWRDREETQYF
>TRBV5-8|TRBD1|NA|TRBJ2-4
TGTGCCAGCAGCTTGGGGCAGGGGGCGCAGAACATTCAGTACTTC
CASSLGQGAQNIQYF
>TRBV6-5|NA|NA|TRBJ2-7
TGTGCCACCCTCCCGCGGGACTCCTACGAGCAGTACTTC
CATLPRDSYEQYF
>TRBV18|NA|NA|TRBJ1-1
TGTGCCAGCTCACCACATTCCGATGGGGGGACTGAAGCTTTCTTT
CASSPHSDGGTEAFF
>TRBV6-6|NA|once|TRBJ2-5
TGTGCCAGCAGTTACTCTGGGCGCCAAGAGACCCAGTACTTC
CASSYSGRQETQYF
>TRBV7-9|NA|NA|TRBJ1-2
TGTGCCAGCACCATCTGGGGGCACCGATCGAACTATGGCTACACCTTC
CASTIWGHRSNYGYTF
>TRBV2|NA|once|TRBJ1-5
TGTGCCAGCAGCCGGCGGGAGAATCAGCCCCAGCATTTT
CASSRRENQPQHF
>TRBV7-6|NA|few|TRBJ1-1
TGTGCCAGCAGCCGTCGGGGGAACACTGAAGCTTTCTTT
CASSRRGNTEAFF
>TRBV5-4|NA|NA|TRBJ1-2
TGTGCCAGCAGCTTGGATGGAGAACTCTATGGCTACACCTTC
CASSLDGELYGYTF
>TRBV14|NA|NA|TRBJ2-7
TGTGCCAGCAGCACCCGGACTGGCGCTTCCTACGAGCAGTACTTC
CASSTRTGASYEQYF
>TRBV6-4|TRBD1|few|TRBJ1-6
TGTGCCAGCAGCGAGAGGGGACAGGGGTCGTATTCACCCCTCCACTTT
CASSERGQGSYSPLHF
>TRBV9|NA|NA|TRBJ1-1
TGTGCCAGCAAGGGAGCTGAAGCTTTCTTT
CASKGAEAFF
>TRBV2|TRBD1|few|TRBJ2-7
TGTGCCAGCAGAGAAACAGGGGTTGCAGGCGAGCAGTACTTC
CASRETGVAGEQYF
>TRBV9|TRBD1|NA|TRBJ1-6
TGTGCCAGCAGCCCCGGGACAGGTGGCCGTAATTCACCCCTCCACTTT
CASSPGTGGRNSPLHF
>TRBV4-3|NA|NA|TRBJ1-2
TGCGCCAGCAGCCCGACTAGGAACTATGGCTACACCTTC
CASSPTRNYGYTF
>TRBV7-9|TRBD1|few|TRBJ1-2
TGTGCCAGCAGCCCAGAGGGACAGGGCGGTGGCTACACCTTC
CASSPEGQGGGYTF
>TRBV5-1|NA|few|TRBJ1-6
TGCGCCAGCAGTCGGACTCAAGCTCCTAGTAATTCACCCCTCCACTTT
CASSRTQAPSNSPLHF
>TRBV18|NA|NA|TRBJ2-3
TGTGCCAGCTCCCCGAAAATTGAGGCGAAAACAGATACGCAGTATTTT
CASSPKIEAKTDTQYF
>TRBV11-1|TRBD2|NA|TRBJ2-7
TGTGCCAGCAGCTTAGATCCGACTAGCGTATTGGAGCAGTACTTC
CASSLDPTSVLEQYF
>TRBV5-4|TRBD2|NA|TRBJ2-1
TGTGCCAGCAGCTTTATCTCGGGAGGGCCGATAGGTGAGCAGTTCTTC
CASSFISGGPIGEQFF
>TRBV28|NA|NA|TRBJ2-6
TGTGCCAGCATCCAGGGTGGTGCTTTTTGGGGAGGTGGGGCCAACGTCCTGACTTTC
CASIQGGAFWGGGANVLTF
>TRBV20-1|NA|NA|TRBJ2-5
TGCAGTGCCTTAGACCAAGAGACCCAGTACTTC
CSALDQETQYF
>TRBV5-4|NA|few|TRBJ2-7
TGTGCCAGCAGCTTAGCTCGTACCTACGAGCAGTACTTC
CASSLARTYEQYF
>TRBV19|TRBD1|NA|TRBJ2-7
TGTGCCAGTAGTACCCCACAGGGGAAAGGCTCCTACGAGCAGTACTTC
CASSTPQGKGSYEQYF
>TRBV27|NA|NA|TRBJ2-7
TGTGCCAGCAGTTTATCGATAGCGGTTTCGTACTACGAGCAGTACTTC
CASSLSIAVSYYEQYF
>TRBV29-1|TRBD1|NA|TRBJ1-1
TGCAGCGTTCGATCCGGGACAGCTAACACTGAAGCTTTCTTT
CSVRSGTANTEAFF
>TRBV5-1|NA|NA|TRBJ2-4
TGCGCCAGCAGCCCCTCGGGGATGGGGGCCAAAAACATTCAGTACTTC
CASSPSGMGAKNIQYF
>TRBV9|NA|NA|TRBJ1-2
TGTGCCAGCAGCGTAGGGATGGGGGGGAATGACTATGGCTACACCTTC
CASSVGMGGNDYGYTF
>TRBV29-1|NA|NA|TRBJ1-3
TGCAGCGTTGAAGATGGCAACACCATATATTTT
CSVEDGNTIYF
>TRBV27|TRBD1|NA|TRBJ1-5
TGTGCCAGCCGGGACAGGGGACCCTATAGCAATCAGCCCCAGCATTTT
CASRDRGPYSNQPQHF
>TRBV28|NA|NA|TRBJ2-1
TGTGCCAGCAGCCCGGGAGTTGCCACCTACAATGAGCAGTTCTTC
CASSPGVATYNEQFF
>TRBV9|NA|once|TRBJ2-1
TGTGCCAGCAGCGTAGAGGCTAGCGTAGGCTCCTACAATGAGCAGTTCTTC
CASSVEASVGSYNEQFF
>TRBV28|TRBD1|NA|TRBJ1-5
TGTGCCAGCAAGGGACAGGGGGAAGGTCAGCCCCAGCATTTT
CASKGQGEGQPQHF
>TRBV27|NA|NA|TRBJ1-1
TGTGCCAGCAGTTTCCCCGGGGCTGAAGCTTTCTTT
CASSFPGAEAFF
>TRBV5-1|NA|NA|TRBJ1-6
TGCGCCAGCACCCCGGGGAGTTCGAATTCACCCCTCCACTTT
CASTPGSSNSPLHF
>TRBV11-2|NA|NA|TRBJ2-5
TGTGCCAGCAGCTTAGTGGGGTCTAGCCAGGAGACCCAGTACTTC
CASSLVGSSQETQYF
>TRBV6-1|TRBD1|NA|TRBJ2-2
TGTGCCAGCAGTGAACTCGGACAGGGGACCACCGGGGAGCTGTTTTTT
CASSELGQGTTGELFF
>TRBV9|NA|few|TRBJ1-3
TGTGCCAGCAGCGTAAATACAGGCCTCTCTGGAAACACCATATATTTT
CASSVNTGLSGNTIYF
>TRBV7-3|NA|NA|TRBJ2-7
TGTGCCAGCAGCCTGGGAGGTGGGGCGGGGGAGCAGTACTTC
CASSLGGGAGEQYF
>TRBV7-9|NA|NA|TRBJ2-6
TGTGCCAGCAGCTTAGACGGCGGATCACCTGGGGCCAACGTCCTGACTTTC
CASSLDGGSPGANVLTF
>TRBV2|NA|NA|TRBJ2-5
TGTGCCAGCAAGCGCCTTATGTACCAAGAGACCCAGTACTTC
CASKRLMYQETQYF
>TRBV7-6|TRBD1|NA|TRBJ2-1
TGTGCCAGCAATGAAGGGGGCGATGAGCAGTTCTTC
CASNEGGDEQFF
>TRBV28|NA|NA|TRBJ1-2
TGTGCCAGCAGCTCGTTAGGGGCCCCACTTAACTATGGCTACACCTTC
CASSSLGAPLNYGYTF
>TRBV5-5|NA|NA|TRBJ1-2
TGTGCCAGCAGCTTGGCGAGCGGGGCGGGAGGCTACACCTTC
CASSLASGAGGYTF
>TRBV7-2|TRBD1|NA|TRBJ1-6
TGTGCCAGCAGCCCTGGGACAGATTCACCCCTCCACTTT
CASSPGTDSPLHF
>TRBV19|NA|once|TRBJ2-7
TGTGCCAGTAGTTCTCTAGGGGACTCCTTCTACGAGCAGTACTTC
CASSSLGDSFYEQYF
>TRBV2|NA|once|TRBJ2-2
TGTGCCAGCAGTGAACGGGGAAACACCGGGGAGCTGTTTTTT
CASSERGNTGELFF
>TRBV6-6|NA|few|TRBJ1-1
TGTGCCAGCAGTTACCGGACAGAGAACACTGAAGCTTTCTTT
CASSYRTENTEAFF
>TRBV7-3|NA|NA|TRBJ2-5
TGTGCCAGCAGCGGGGGGATTCAAGAGACCCAGTACTTC
CASSGGIQETQYF